The sequence of this T cell receptor (beta chain) was determined in a study of blood T cell repertoires in COVID-19. Overall study: In each case, the material was cDNA or gDNA derived from T cells, B-cell-depleted T cells, or PBMCs.

This clone came up once. Per the original data handling: By means of reference gene primer amplification, nucleated cell counts were estimated. The assay was immunoSEQ multiplex PCR, and TCRdb's table has in-frame clones only and misses some. The V and J calls and the clone size are those of that table, but D and trimming were determined from the DNA. The table lists around 260,000 clones, 75% to 95% of them singletons. Patients of the Seattle cohort, enrolled during active infection, were followed longitudinally. The V end lost 4 bases, the J end lost 5 bases, and 14 bases lay between the germline ends. CDR3 length equals 14 residues. Germline lookup yields CDR1 SEHNR and CDR2 FQNEAQ (reference sequence).

Material: peripheral blood. The chain recombines TRBV7-9 with TRBJ1-2, with a tentative D call TRBD1 (5 bases). The TCR comes from a person aged 18 to 29 with COVID-19, enrolled during active disease. The CDR3: CASSSEGQLYGYTF. The CDR3 DNA reads as TGTGCCAGCAGCTCGGAGGGGCAGCTATATGGCTACACCTTC.